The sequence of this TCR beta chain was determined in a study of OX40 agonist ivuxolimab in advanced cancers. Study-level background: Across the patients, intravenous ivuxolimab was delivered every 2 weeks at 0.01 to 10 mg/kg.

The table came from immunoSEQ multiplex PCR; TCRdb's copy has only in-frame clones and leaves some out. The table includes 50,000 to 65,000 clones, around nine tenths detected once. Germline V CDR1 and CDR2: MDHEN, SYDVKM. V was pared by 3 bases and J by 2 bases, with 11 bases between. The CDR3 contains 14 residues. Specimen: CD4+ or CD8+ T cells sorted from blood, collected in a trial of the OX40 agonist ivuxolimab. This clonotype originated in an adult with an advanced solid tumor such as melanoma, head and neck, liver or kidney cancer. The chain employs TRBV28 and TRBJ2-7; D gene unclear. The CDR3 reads CASSFGDSTYEQYF. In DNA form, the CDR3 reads TGTGCCAGCAGTTTCGGAGACTCCACCTACGAGCAGTACTTC.